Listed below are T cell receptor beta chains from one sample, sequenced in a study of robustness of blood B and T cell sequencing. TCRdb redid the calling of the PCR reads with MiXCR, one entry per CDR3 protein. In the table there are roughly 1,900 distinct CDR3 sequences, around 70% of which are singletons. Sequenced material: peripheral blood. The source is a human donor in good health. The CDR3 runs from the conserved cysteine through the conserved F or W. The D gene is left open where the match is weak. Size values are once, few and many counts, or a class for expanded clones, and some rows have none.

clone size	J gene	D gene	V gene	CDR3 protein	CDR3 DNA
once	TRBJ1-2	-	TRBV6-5	CASSYPGNYGYTF	TGTGCCAGCAGTTACCCCGGAAACTATGGCTACACCTTC
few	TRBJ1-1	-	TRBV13	CASSLRGVRENTEAFF	TGTGCCAGCAGCTTAAGGGGGGTGAGGGAGAACACTGAAGCTTTCTTT
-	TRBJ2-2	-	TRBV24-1	CATSDFRTTAGTGELFF	TGTGCCACCAGTGATTTTAGGACAACCGCAGGGACCGGGGAGCTGTTTTTT
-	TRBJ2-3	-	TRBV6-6	CASISGEATDTQYF	TGTGCCAGCATTTCCGGAGAGGCCACAGATACGCAGTATTTT
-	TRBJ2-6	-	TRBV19	CASSIGRSGANVLTF	TGTGCCAGTAGTATAGGAAGATCCGGGGCCAACGTCCTGACTTTC
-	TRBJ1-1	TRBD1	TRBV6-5	CASSFRGWTEAFF	TGTGCCAGCAGTTTCAGGGGGTGGACTGAAGCTTTCTTT
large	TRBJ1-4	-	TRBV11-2	CASSVDQGRVFF	TGTGCCAGCAGCGTAGACCAGGGGAGGGTGTTTTTT
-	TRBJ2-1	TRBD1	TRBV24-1	CATSTNRQGHNEQFF	TGTGCCACCAGTACTAATCGACAGGGGCACAATGAGCAGTTCTTC
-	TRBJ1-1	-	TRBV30	CAWRLLRTGNTEAFF	TGTGCCTGGAGGCTACTTCGGACGGGGAACACTGAAGCTTTCTTT
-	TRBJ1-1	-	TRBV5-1	CASGNQGRNTEAFF	TGCGCCAGCGGAAACCAGGGGAGAAACACTGAAGCTTTCTTT
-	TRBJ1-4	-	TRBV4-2	CASSQSGQYREKLFF	TGTGCCAGCAGCCAATCTGGGCAGTATCGTGAAAAACTGTTTTTT
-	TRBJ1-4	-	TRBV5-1	CASSSGQPTNEKLFF	TGCGCCAGCAGCTCCGGACAGCCAACTAATGAAAAACTGTTTTTT
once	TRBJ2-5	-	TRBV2	CASVGGTLYETQYF	TGTGCCAGCGTGGGCGGGACACTCTATGAGACCCAGTACTTC
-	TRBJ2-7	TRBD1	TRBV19	CASSMPGQGSEQYF	TGTGCCAGTTCCATGCCGGGACAGGGGTCCGAGCAGTACTTC
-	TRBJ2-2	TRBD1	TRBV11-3	CASSPRQGDTGELFF	TGTGCCAGCAGCCCCCGGCAGGGGGACACCGGGGAGCTGTTTTTT
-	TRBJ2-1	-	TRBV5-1	CASSMDNEQFF	TGCGCCAGCAGCATGGACAATGAGCAGTTCTTC